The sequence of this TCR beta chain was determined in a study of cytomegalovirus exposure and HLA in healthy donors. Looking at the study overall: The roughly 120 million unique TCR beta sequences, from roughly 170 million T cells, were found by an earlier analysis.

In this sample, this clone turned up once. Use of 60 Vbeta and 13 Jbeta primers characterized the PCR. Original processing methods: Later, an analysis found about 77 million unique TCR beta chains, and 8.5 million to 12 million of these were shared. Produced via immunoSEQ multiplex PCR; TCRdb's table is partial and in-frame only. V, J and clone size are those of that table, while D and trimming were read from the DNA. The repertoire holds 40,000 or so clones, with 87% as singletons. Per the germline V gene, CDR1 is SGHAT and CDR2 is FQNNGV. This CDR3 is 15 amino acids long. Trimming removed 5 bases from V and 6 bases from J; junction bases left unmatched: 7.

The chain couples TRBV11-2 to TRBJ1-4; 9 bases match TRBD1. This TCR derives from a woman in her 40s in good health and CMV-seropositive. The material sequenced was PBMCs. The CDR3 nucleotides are TGTGCCAGCAGCCTTGGGGACAGGGACGATGAAAAACTGTTTTTT. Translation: CASSLGDRDDEKLFF.